These 14 T cell receptor beta chains were all obtained from the same sample, sequenced in a study of breast tumors, draining lymph nodes, adjacent tissues. One entry per CDR3 protein, called by TCRdb with MiXCR from the multiplex PCR reads. The sample has roughly 15,000 distinct CDR3 sequences, roughly three fifths seen once. What was sequenced was tumor-adjacent breast tissue. The receptors come from a female donor with breast cancer. Some clones in this sample may be carry-over from other donors' samples.

This clonotype counts as medium-sized. The chain links TRBV29-1 to TRBJ2-7; the D gene is possibly TRBD2 (6 bases). The V end lost 6 bases, the J end lost 4 bases, and 13 bases lay between the germline ends. This CDR3 is built from 12 residues. CDR1 is SQVTM and CDR2 is ANQGSEA in the germline V gene. The CDR3 bases are TGCAGCGTAGAACAGGCGGGGTACGAGCAGTACTTC. It yields the protein CSVEQAGYEQYF.

The V gene is TRBV9, the J gene TRBJ1-2, with D unresolved. The germline V and J ends were trimmed by 0 bases and 6 bases, with 9 bases remaining between them. This CDR3 spans 13 amino acids. The germline V gene has CDR1 SGDLS and CDR2 YYNGEE. The CDR3 loop is CASSVVGNNGYTF. In DNA form, the CDR3 reads TGTGCCAGCAGCGTAGTCGGGAATAATGGCTACACCTTC.

This clonotype was recorded a few times. The V gene is TRBV20-1, the J gene TRBJ2-7; 11 nucleotides agree with TRBD2. V lost 5 bases to trimming and J lost 2 bases; unmatched junction nucleotides: 5. Germline CDR1 reads DFQATT; CDR2 reads SNEGSKA (reference sequence). The CDR3 runs to 14 residues. As DNA, the CDR3 is TGCAGTGCTCTCGGACTAGCGGGTGCCTACGAGCAGTACTTC. This codes for CSALGLAGAYEQYF.

The chain combines TRBV12-3 or TRBV12-4 with TRBJ1-2; no clear D. Between the trimmed V and J ends, which lost 3 bases and 0 bases, there was a span of 23 bases. The CDR3 sequence is 19 residues long. The CDR3 region has the DNA TGTGCCAGCAGTTTTAGAGTGGCTATATTCTTATGTGCTAACTATGGCTACACCTTC. Protein sequence: CASSFRVAIFLCANYGYTF.

The chain is built from TRBV6-6 and TRBJ1-5; 7 positions agree with TRBD1. CDR3 length equals 16 residues. V shed 6 bases and J 4 bases; nucleotides not matched to a gene: 12. Germline CDR1 MNHNY, CDR2 SVGAGI (reference sequence). The CDR3 coding sequence is TGTGCCAGCAGGAAAGAACAGGGGTTCGGGAATCAGCCCCAGCATTTT. Its translation is CASRKEQGFGNQPQHF.

In its sample, this clonotype was seen a few times. The CDR3 region is CASSEGTARTEAFF. CDR3 in DNA: TGTGCCAGCAGTGAAGGGACAGCACGGACGGAAGCTTTCTTT. The gene calls are TRBV2 and TRBJ1-1; tentatively, D is TRBD1 (6 bases). CDR1 and CDR2 from the germline V gene are SNHLY and FYNNEI. This CDR3 comprises 14 residues. Trimming took off 1 base at V and 8 bases at J, with 14 bases between the two ends.

Written as DNA, the CDR3 is TGCGCCAGCAGTGGCTATGACAGCGGAGGGACCGGGGAGCTGTTTTTT. It is translated as CASSGYDSGGTGELFF. V is TRBV10-1 and J is TRBJ2-2, with a weak D call TRBD2 (6 bases). The CDR3 runs 16 residues. CDR1 is WNHNN, CDR2 SYGVQD, per germline (reference sequence). The ends were cut back, 4 bases at V and 5 bases at J, with 17 bases in the middle.

The chain joins TRBV9 to TRBJ1-3; no reliable D call. This CDR3 comprises 15 residues. V was clipped by 0 bases and J by 4 bases, with 11 bases between them. From germline, CDR1 is SGDLS and CDR2 YYNGEE. The CDR3 DNA is TGTGCCAGCAGCGTAGGCCCTTACGGAGGAAACACCATATATTTT. Amino acid sequence: CASSVGPYGGNTIYF.

This chain joins TRBV20-1 and TRBJ2-7, with a weak D call TRBD1 (6 bases). CDR1 is DFQATT and CDR2 is SNEGSKA in the germline V gene (reference sequence). This CDR3 comprises 15 residues. The germline V and J ends were trimmed by 0 bases and 4 bases, with 16 bases remaining between them. CDR3 nucleotides: TGCAGTGCTAGAGAGGGGATACCAGGGGTATACGAGCAGTACTTC. It yields the protein CSAREGIPGVYEQYF.

This clonotype is a singleton in its sample. The chain is built from TRBV20-1 and TRBJ2-7; no clear D gene. V gave up 3 bases and J gave up 2 bases, with 17 bases separating them. The CDR3 is 15 amino acids. CDR1 and CDR2 (germline): DFQATT, SNEGSKA (reference sequence). The CDR3 here is CSASPHSSATYEQYF. The CDR3 DNA reads TGCAGTGCTAGCCCGCACAGCAGCGCGACCTACGAGCAGTACTTC.

This clonotype is termed medium-sized (0.01 to 0.1%). This sequence joins TRBV9 and TRBJ2-3; 8 positions agree with TRBD2. The length of the CDR3 is 16 residues. Per the germline V gene, CDR1 is SGDLS and CDR2 is YYNGEE. V shed 1 base and J 1 base; nucleotides not matched to a gene: 5. The CDR3 nucleotides are TGTGCCAGCAGCGTAAGTGAACTAGCGGGCACAGATACGCAGTATTTT. It codes for CASSVSELAGTDTQYF.

In this sample, this clonotype turned up many times. V usage is TRBV5-8 and J usage is TRBJ2-6; D uncertain. The CDR3 loop spans 15 amino acids. CDR1 and CDR2 (germline): SGHTS, YDEGEE. With 2 bases removed from V and 2 bases from J, the gap between germline ends came to 8 bases. The CDR3 loop is CASSLVGPGANVLTF. The DNA of the CDR3 is TGTGCCAGCAGCTTAGTAGGGCCTGGGGCCAACGTCCTGACTTTC.

Of note for this clonotype: A much larger clone differs by one base, so this may be a read error. CDR3 sequence reads: CATSRDPGGQETQYF. The CDR3 DNA sequence: TGTGCCACCAGCAGAGATCCAGGGGGCCAAGAGACCCAGTACTTC. The chain is built from TRBV15 and TRBJ2-5, with 7 nucleotides matching TRBD1. CDR3 length: 15 residues. With 0 bases clipped from V and 1 base from J, the junction kept 2 bases outside the gene matches. Germline CDR1 LNHNV, CDR2 YYDKDF (reference sequence). Together with reference TRBV15 and TRBJ2-5, the CDR3 gives the full variable domain: DAMVIQNPRYQVTQFGKPVTLSCSQTLNHNVMYWYQQKSSQAPKLLFHYYDKDFNNEADTPDNFQSRRPNTSFCFLDIRSPGLGDTAMYLCATSRDPGGQETQYFGPGTRLLVL.

The gene calls are TRBV9 and TRBJ1-5, with D unresolved. The CDR3 has 14 residues. In germline, CDR1 is SGDLS, CDR2 YYNGEE. The V and J ends lost 3 bases and 1 base respectively, with 8 bases between them. The CDR3 DNA is TGTGCCAGCAGCGGGAAGGGCAGCAATCAGCCCCAGCATTTT. This gives the protein CASSGKGSNQPQHF.